Shown below are 8 T cell receptor beta chains from a single sample sequenced in a study of T cell responses to AZD1222 COVID-19 vaccine. Method: immunoSEQ multiplex PCR; TCRdb's copy keeps in-frame clones and lacks some. The sample includes tens of thousands of clones, 86% of them seen just once. Specimen: peripheral blood, collected on day 0 of AZD1222 vaccination. The receptors were sampled from an adult in good health.

For the CDR3, the DNA is TGCGCCAGCAGCCAAGATAGGCAGCTACCCAAAAACATTCAGTACTTC. Translation: CASSQDRQLPKNIQYF. The rearrangement joins TRBV4-1 to TRBJ2-4; D not resolved. The germline CDR1 and CDR2 sequences are MGHRA and YSYEKL. The CDR3 is made up of 16 amino acids. The germline V and J ends were trimmed by 0 bases and 2 bases, with 11 bases remaining between them.

This clone was detected a few times. V is TRBV7-8 and J is TRBJ1-5; maybe TRBD1 (5 bases). The CDR3 contains 17 residues. Germline-derived CDR1 and CDR2 are SGHVS and FQNEAQ. Between the trimmed V and J ends, which lost 2 bases and 0 bases, there was a span of 14 bases. The CDR3 loop reads CASSLRPREFSNQPQHF. The CDR3 DNA follows: TGTGCCAGCAGCTTACGGCCCAGGGAGTTTAGCAATCAGCCCCAGCATTTT.

In this sample, this clone turned up a few times. The V and J genes are TRBV30 and TRBJ2-7; D perhaps matches TRBD2 (5 bases). V shed 3 bases and J shed 2 bases, with 17 bases lying between them. The germline gives CDR1 GTSNPN, CDR2 SVGIG (reference sequence). This CDR3 spans 15 amino acids. In nucleotides, the CDR3 is TGTGCCTGGAGCCCCCTAGGGAGCCTAACCTACGAGCAGTACTTC. Translation: CAWSPLGSLTYEQYF.

This clone has only one observation. The chain is built from TRBV5-1 and TRBJ1-1, with 10 bases identical to TRBD1. This CDR3 region has 17 residues. Germline V lookup: CDR1 SGHRS, CDR2 YFSETQ. The V and J ends lost 4 bases and 1 base, in that order; junction bases with no gene match: 10. The CDR3 DNA is TGCGCCAGCAGCAGACAGGGGGCCGGCCCCGCGAACACTGAAGCTTTCTTT. Its protein product is CASSRQGAGPANTEAFF.

The chain joins TRBV5-6 to TRBJ2-3, with 8 bases lining up with TRBD2. V lost 4 bases, J lost 6 bases, and 10 bases stayed unmatched. Germline V gene sequence: CDR1 SGHDT, CDR2 YYEEEE. This CDR3 has 15 residues. Written as DNA, the CDR3 is TGTGCCAGCAGCACAATGGGACTAGGGGACGATACGCAGTATTTT. Its protein is CASSTMGLGDDTQYF.

CDR3 amino acids: CASLRSGRGRRNNEQFF. CDR3 nucleotide sequence: TGTGCCAGCCTTCGGAGCGGGAGGGGGCGGAGGAACAATGAGCAGTTCTTC. The rearrangement joins TRBV11-2 to TRBJ2-1, with TRBD2 matching over 10 bases. This CDR3 has 17 amino acids. CDR1 is SGHAT and CDR2 is FQNNGV in the germline V gene. The V gene end was trimmed by 8 bases and the J gene end by 5 bases; junction bases not matched to a gene: 15.

The chain couples TRBV2 to TRBJ1-5; no firm D call. The CDR3 spans 15 residues. CDR1 SNHLY and CDR2 FYNNEI come from the germline V gene. V was pared by 2 bases and J by 6 bases, with 14 bases between. The CDR3: CASSEYLGRAQPQHF. DNA of the CDR3: TGTGCCAGCAGTGAATATCTGGGGAGGGCTCAGCCCCAGCATTTT. Based on the CDR3 plus reference TRBV2 and TRBJ1-5, the full variable domain is EPEVTQTPSHQVTQMGQEVILRCVPISNHLYFYWYRQILGQKVEFLVSFYNNEISEKSEIFDDQFSVERPDGSNFTLKIRSTKLEDSAMYFCASSEYLGRAQPQHFGDGTRLSIL.

The chain uses TRBV3-1 (or the pseudogene TRBV3-2) and TRBJ1-5; D gene uncertain. In germline, CDR1 is LGHDT, CDR2 YNNKEL (reference sequence). V lost 3 bases and J lost 4, with 7 bases in between. This CDR3 is built from 13 residues. The CDR3 DNA reads TGTGCCAGCAGCCAGGTGGAGAATCAGCCCCAGCATTTT. This translates into CASSQVENQPQHF.